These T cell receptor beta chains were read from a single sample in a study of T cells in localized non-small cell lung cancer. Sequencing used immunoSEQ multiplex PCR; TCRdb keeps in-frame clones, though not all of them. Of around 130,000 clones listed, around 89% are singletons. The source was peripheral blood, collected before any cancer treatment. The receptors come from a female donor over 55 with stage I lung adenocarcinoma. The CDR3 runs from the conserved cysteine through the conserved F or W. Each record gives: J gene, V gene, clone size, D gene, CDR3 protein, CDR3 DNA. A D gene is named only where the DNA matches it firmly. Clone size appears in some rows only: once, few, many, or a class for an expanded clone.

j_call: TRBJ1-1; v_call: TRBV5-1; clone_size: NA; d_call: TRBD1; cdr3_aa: CASSRTGMNTEAFF; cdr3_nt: TGCGCCAGCAGCAGGACAGGCATGAACACTGAAGCTTTCTTT
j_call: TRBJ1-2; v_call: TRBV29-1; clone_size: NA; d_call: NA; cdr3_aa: CSGKQGDGYTF; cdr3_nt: TGCAGCGGAAAGCAGGGTGATGGCTACACCTTC
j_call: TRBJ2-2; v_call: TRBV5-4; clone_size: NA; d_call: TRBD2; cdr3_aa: CASSSVSGTSGTGELFF; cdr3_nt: TGTGCCAGCAGCAGCGTTTCCGGGACTAGCGGCACCGGGGAGCTGTTTTTT
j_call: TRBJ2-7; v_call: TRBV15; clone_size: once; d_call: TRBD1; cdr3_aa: CATRRQGTYEQYF; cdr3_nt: TGTGCCACCAGACGACAGGGTACCTACGAGCAGTACTTC
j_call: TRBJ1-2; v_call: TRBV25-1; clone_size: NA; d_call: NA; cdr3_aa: CASSESTDYGYTF; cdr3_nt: TGTGCCAGCAGTGAATCCACAGACTATGGCTACACCTTC
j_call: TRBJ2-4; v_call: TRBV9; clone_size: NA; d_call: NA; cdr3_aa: CASSVEGGGNIQYF; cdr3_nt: TGTGCCAGCAGCGTAGAGGGTGGCGGAAACATTCAGTACTTC
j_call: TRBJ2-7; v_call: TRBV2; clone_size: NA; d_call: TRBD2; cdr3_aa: CASRRGSGDYEQYF; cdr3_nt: TGTGCCAGCAGGCGGGGGTCCGGTGATTACGAGCAGTACTTC
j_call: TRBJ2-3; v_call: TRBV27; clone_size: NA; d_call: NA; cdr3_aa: CASSFTPGNGDTQYF; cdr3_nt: TGTGCCAGCAGTTTTACACCCGGGAACGGAGATACGCAGTATTTT
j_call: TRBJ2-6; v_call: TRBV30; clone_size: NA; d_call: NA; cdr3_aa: CAWSSGANVLTF; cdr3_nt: TGTGCCTGGAGCTCTGGGGCCAACGTCCTGACTTTC
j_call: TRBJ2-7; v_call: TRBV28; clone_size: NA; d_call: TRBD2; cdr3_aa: CASREVAGASYEQYF; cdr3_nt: TGTGCCAGCAGAGAGGTAGCGGGAGCTAGCTACGAGCAGTACTTC
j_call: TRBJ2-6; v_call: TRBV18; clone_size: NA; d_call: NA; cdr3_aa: CASSPLGSRGTGANVLTF; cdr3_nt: TGTGCCAGCTCACCACTGGGGTCAAGGGGCACTGGGGCCAACGTCCTGACTTTC
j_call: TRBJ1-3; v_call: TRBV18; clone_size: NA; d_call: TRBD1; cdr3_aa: CASSPKQGDSGNTIYF; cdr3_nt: TGTGCCAGCTCACCAAAACAGGGGGACTCTGGAAACACCATATATTTT
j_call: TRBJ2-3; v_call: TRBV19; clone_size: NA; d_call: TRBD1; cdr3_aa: CASSIDSTGTGHTDTQYF; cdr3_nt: TGTGCCAGTAGTATAGACTCTACCGGGACAGGGCACACAGATACGCAGTATTTT
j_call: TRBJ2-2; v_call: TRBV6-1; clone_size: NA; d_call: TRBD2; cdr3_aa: CASSRDYNTGELFF; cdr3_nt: TGTGCCAGCAGCCGGGACTACAACACCGGGGAGCTGTTTTTT
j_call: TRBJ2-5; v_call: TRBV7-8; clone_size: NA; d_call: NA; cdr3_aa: CASSFKETQYF; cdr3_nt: TGTGCCAGCAGCTTTAAAGAGACCCAGTACTTC
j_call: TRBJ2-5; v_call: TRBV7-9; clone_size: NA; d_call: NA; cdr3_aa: CASSLKPGREPRGVTQYF; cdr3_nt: TGTGCCAGCAGCTTGAAACCGGGAAGGGAGCCAAGAGGGGTGACCCAGTACTTC
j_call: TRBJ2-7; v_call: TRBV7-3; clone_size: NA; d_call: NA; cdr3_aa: CASSLTPGPYEQYF; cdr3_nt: TGTGCCAGCAGCTTAACCCCAGGGCCCTACGAGCAGTACTTC